The text below deals with one T cell receptor (beta chain). As yet, its antigen is unknown. This sample includes further DNA sequences coding for the same CDR3. These data originate in a study of PD-1 blockade in mismatch repair-deficient tumors. Overall study findings and caveats: After pembrolizumab, tumor-resident clones rose rapidly, then generally contracted before radiologic responses.

Using immunoSEQ multiplex PCR, the repertoire was profiled, and TCRdb retains in-frame clones only, with some absent. The sample shows around 25,000 clones, roughly 80% of them seen only once. In germline, CDR1 is SGHRS, CDR2 YFSETQ. The CDR3 is 15 amino acids. Deletions cut 0 bases from V and 2 bases from J, with 9 bases between. The source material was PBMCs, sampled before pembrolizumab treatment. The chain is built from TRBV5-1 and TRBJ2-1; D is possibly TRBD2 (5 bases). The clonotype comes from an adult with mismatch repair-deficient cancer. CDR3 in amino acids: CASSLGGSTYNEQFF. CDR3 sequence (DNA): TGCGCCAGCAGCTTGGGAGGGAGCACCTACAATGAGCAGTTCTTC.